This entry concerns a single T cell receptor beta chain. This entry belongs to a study of blood T cells in healthy people across ages. Using a J-beta primer mix together with a sample-barcoded 5' primer, a second PCR was run for roughly 6 to 11 cycles. MiXCR, run by TCRdb on the 5' RACE reads, gives a single entry per CDR3 protein. The data show nearly 1 million distinct CDR3 sequences, roughly 50% seen once. Germline values: CDR1 DFQATT, CDR2 SNEGSKA (reference sequence). Germline trimming cut 4 bases from V and 13 bases from J; bases unmatched to any gene: 15. The CDR3 is 15 residues long. The chain links TRBV20-1 to TRBJ2-4; 11 nucleotides align to TRBD2. This clonotype was obtained from a woman aged 55-69 years in good health. Material: blood. The CDR3 DNA is TGCAGTGCTAAACTTAGCGGGAGGGTTGGGTATGAGCAGTACTTC. It codes for CSAKLSGRVGYEQYF.